The T cell receptor (beta chain) under discussion was sequenced for a study of blood T cell repertoires in COVID-19. About the study: Material from acute and convalescent COVID-19 was sourced from the United States, Italy and Spain. T cells, B-cell-depleted T cells, or PBMCs supplied cDNA or gDNA.

Methods used by the authors: By means of reference gene primer amplification, nucleated cell counts were estimated. Profiled with immunoSEQ multiplex PCR; TCRdb holds only in-frame clones, not every one. V, J and clone size derive from that table, while D and trimming were established from the DNA sequence. Of approximately 260,000 clones in the sample, less than 85% were seen once. This CDR3 is built from 15 residues. V shed 5 bases and J shed 8 bases, with 19 bases lying between them. From germline, CDR1 is MNHNS and CDR2 SASEGT. Sequenced input: peripheral blood. The V gene is TRBV6-1, the J gene TRBJ2-4; weak D call: TRBD2 (6 bases). The receptor's source is a man aged 55 to 70 who had recovered from COVID-19. CDR3 loop: CASSPRDSARDIQYF. The CDR3 nucleotides read TGTGCCAGCAGTCCTAGGGACTCCGCGAGGGACATTCAGTACTTC.